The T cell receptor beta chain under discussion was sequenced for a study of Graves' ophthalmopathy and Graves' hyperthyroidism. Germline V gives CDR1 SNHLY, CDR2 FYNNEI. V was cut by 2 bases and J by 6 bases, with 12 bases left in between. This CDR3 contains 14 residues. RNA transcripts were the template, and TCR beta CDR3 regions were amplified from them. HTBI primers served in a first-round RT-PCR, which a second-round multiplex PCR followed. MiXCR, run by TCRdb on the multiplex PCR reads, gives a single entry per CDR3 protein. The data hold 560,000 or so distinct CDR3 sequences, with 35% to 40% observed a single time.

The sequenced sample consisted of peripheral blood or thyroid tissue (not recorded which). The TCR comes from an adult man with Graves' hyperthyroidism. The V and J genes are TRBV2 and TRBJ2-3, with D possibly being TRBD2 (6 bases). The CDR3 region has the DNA TGTGCCAGCAGTGAACTGACTAGAGGGGATACGCAGTATTTT. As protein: CASSELTRGDTQYF.